This entry features one T cell receptor beta chain sequence. This entry comes from a study of shared clonotypes between healthy human individuals. V shed 0 bases, J shed 6 bases, and the junction held 8 bases outside the gene matches. CDR3 size: 18 residues. Germline V lookup: CDR1 MGHRA, CDR2 YSYEKL. The table came from immunoSEQ multiplex PCR; TCRdb's copy has only in-frame clones and leaves some out. The repertoire holds hundreds of thousands of clones, around 96% seen once, with about 0.32% in the top ten. V gene TRBV4-1 combines with J gene TRBJ2-1; 13 bases map to TRBD2. The TCR sequence derives from a young man in good health. What was sequenced was memory CD8+ T cells sorted from blood. Subset denoted: CD45RO+ cells pooled with CCR7-negative TemRA cells. CDR3 sequence (DNA): TGCGCCAGCAGCCAAGATCACCCTAGGACTAGCGGGGGCAATGAGCAGTTCTTC. Its translation: CASSQDHPRTSGGNEQFF.